This T cell receptor beta chain appears in the sequencing data of a study of T-cell memory formation after mild COVID-19. V shed 0 bases, J shed 0 bases, and the junction held 2 bases outside the gene matches. This CDR3 comprises 15 residues. Germline CDR1 SGHRS, CDR2 YFSETQ. TCRdb redid the calling of the 5' RACE reads with MiXCR, one entry per CDR3 protein. The sample carries about 340,000 distinct CDR3 sequences, roughly 15% recorded once. This TCR came from a man aged 18 to 30 who had mild COVID-19 (a few samples of this study predate the infection). Cell type and time point are not known. The sequenced sample was PBMCs or a T cell subset sorted from them (not recorded which). The chain employs TRBV5-1 and TRBJ1-1; 7 positions agree with TRBD1. CDR3 residues: CASSLAGTVNTEAFF. DNA for the CDR3: TGCGCCAGCAGCTTGGCCGGGACAGTGAACACTGAAGCTTTCTTT.